Presented here are 10 T cell receptor beta chains from one specimen sequenced in a study of T-cell memory formation after mild COVID-19. MiXCR, applied by TCRdb to the 5' RACE reads, yields one record per CDR3 protein. Seen here are fewer than 400,000 distinct CDR3 sequences, about an eighth observed once, and the top ten hold 20% to 25%. The source material was PBMCs or a T cell subset sorted from them (not recorded which). These receptors all come from a young man who had mild COVID-19 (a few samples of this study predate the infection). Cell type and time point are not known.

The sample holds a few counts of this clonotype. V gene TRBV5-1 combines with J gene TRBJ2-3; D remains ambiguous. The CDR3 spans 11 residues. Trimming removed 0 bases from V and 7 bases from J, with 3 bases in between. Germline CDR1 and CDR2: SGHRS and YFSETQ. The CDR3 DNA is TGCGCCAGCAGCTTGGACCATACGCAGTATTTT. Encoded protein: CASSLDHTQYF.

This clonotype was seen more than once but under ten times. V usage is TRBV30 and J usage is TRBJ1-1, with a tentative D call TRBD1 (5 bases). Looked up from germline, CDR1 is GTSNPN and CDR2 is SVGIG (reference sequence). V lost 4 bases and J lost 0, with 18 bases in between. This CDR3 contains 16 residues. In nucleotides, the CDR3 is TGTGCCTGGACCCGATCGGCAGGGCTTATGAACACTGAAGCTTTCTTT. Translated, it gives CAWTRSAGLMNTEAFF.

In its sample, this clonotype was seen a few times. This chain connects TRBV29-1 to TRBJ1-1; no reliable D call. The CDR3 has 12 amino acids. Trimming left V 3 bases short and J 0 bases short, with 5 bases between. Looked up from germline, CDR1 is SQVTM and CDR2 is ANQGSEA. The CDR3, as DNA: TGCAGCGTTGAGATAGTGAACACTGAAGCTTTCTTT. Amino acid sequence: CSVEIVNTEAFF.

This chain uses TRBV7-2 with TRBJ2-7, with 9 bases matching TRBD1. Germline CDR1 and CDR2: SGHTA and FQGNSA. This CDR3 is 14 amino acids long. V was clipped by 6 bases and J by 2 bases; unmatched bases: 5. CDR3 nucleotide sequence: TGTGCCAGCAGTATGGGACAGGGAACCTACGAGCAGTACTTC. Amino acid sequence: CASSMGQGTYEQYF.

The chain employs TRBV5-4 and TRBJ2-2, with 10 positions matching TRBD1. The CDR3 contains 17 residues. Losses at the gene ends were 4 bases for V and 6 bases for J; bases not matched to a gene: 12. Germline CDR1 is SGHNT and CDR2 is YYREEE (reference sequence). This CDR3 is CASSASTGGAYPGELFF. In nucleotides, the CDR3 is TGTGCCAGCAGCGCGTCGACAGGGGGCGCGTATCCCGGGGAGCTGTTTTTT.

The V gene is TRBV7-2, the J gene TRBJ1-2; D call uncertain. The CDR3 is 14 amino acids. CDR1 is SGHTA and CDR2 is FQGNSA in the germline V gene. The V end was cut by 1 base, the J end by 3 bases, with 9 bases between. The CDR3: CASSLVMTDYGYTF. CDR3 sequence (DNA): TGTGCCAGCAGCTTAGTAATGACGGACTATGGCTACACCTTC.

The gene calls are TRBV6-2 or TRBV6-3 and TRBJ2-7; TRBD1 might be the D (5 bases). CDR1 is MNHEY, CDR2 SVGEGT, per germline. The CDR3 loop spans 14 amino acids. Trimming took off 5 bases at V and 4 bases at J, with 15 bases between the two ends. The DNA for the CDR3 is TGTGCCAGCAGTCGGACCAGACAGCGTTACGAGCAGTACTTC. This translates into CASSRTRQRYEQYF.

This clonotype was seen more than once but under ten times. This chain joins TRBV7-6 and TRBJ2-1; perhaps D is TRBD1 or TRBD2 (5 bases each). V shed 0 bases and J shed 10 bases, with 10 bases lying between them. From germline, CDR1 is SGHVS and CDR2 FNYEAQ. This CDR3 is 13 amino acids long. The CDR3 spells CASSLAHGTEQFF. The CDR3 nucleotides are TGTGCCAGCAGCTTAGCGCATGGGACCGAGCAGTTCTTC.

The chain has TRBV7-3 and TRBJ1-4; D remains ambiguous. V lost 4 bases and J lost 4, with 7 bases in between. This CDR3 has 13 amino acids. Germline CDR1 reads SGHTA; CDR2 reads FQGTGA. The chain's CDR3 is CASSYLNNEKLFF. CDR3 sequence (DNA): TGTGCCAGCAGCTACCTGAATAATGAAAAACTGTTTTTT.

This chain uses TRBV5-6 with TRBJ2-7; D may be TRBD1 (5 bases). V was cut by 1 base and J by 4 bases, with 21 bases left in between. This CDR3 is 17 amino acids long. Germline V CDR1 and CDR2: SGHDT, YYEEEE. For the CDR3, the DNA is TGTGCCAGCAGCTTGACAGGTTCCATGTCCAATCTTTACGAGCAGTACGTC. The encoded protein is CASSLTGSMSNLYEQYV.